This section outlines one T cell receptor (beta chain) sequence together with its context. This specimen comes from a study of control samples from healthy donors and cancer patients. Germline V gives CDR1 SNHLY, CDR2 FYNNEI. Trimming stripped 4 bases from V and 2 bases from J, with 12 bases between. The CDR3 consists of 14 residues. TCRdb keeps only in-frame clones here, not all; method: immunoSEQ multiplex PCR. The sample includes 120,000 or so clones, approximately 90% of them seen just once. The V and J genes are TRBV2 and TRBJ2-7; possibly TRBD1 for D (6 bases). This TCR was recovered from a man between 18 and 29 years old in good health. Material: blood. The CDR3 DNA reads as TGTGCCAGCAGTGTCTGGACAGAGGCCTACGAGCAGTACTTC. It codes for CASSVWTEAYEQYF.